This T cell receptor beta chain was profiled in a study of OX40 agonist ivuxolimab in advanced cancers. Study-wide context: With ivuxolimab, an agonistic anti-OX40 (CD134) antibody, patients were treated.

V lost 6 bases and J 3 bases, leaving 10 bases between the germline ends. From germline, CDR1 is MNHEY and CDR2 SMNVEV (reference sequence). This CDR3 contains 13 residues. Generated by immunoSEQ multiplex PCR, the TCRdb table keeps only in-frame clones and is missing some. This table holds 98,000 or so clones, around 83% found once. Study outcomes and limitations: Both CD4+ and CD8+ T cell populations in blood had undergone clonal expansion by week 6 at 0.1 to 3.0 mg/kg. Part of the nonresponder group also had normalized T-cell clonal expansion that was low.

A note on this clone: Antigen specificity is unknown.

The chain is built from TRBV27 and TRBJ2-3; weak D call: TRBD2 (6 bases). The receptor comes from an adult with an advanced solid tumor such as melanoma, head and neck, liver or kidney cancer. The sample in question was CD4+ or CD8+ T cells sorted from blood, obtained in a trial of the OX40 agonist ivuxolimab. DNA for the CDR3: TGTGCCAGCAGGGAGGCGGGGACAGATACGCAGTATTTT. Protein sequence: CASREAGTDTQYF.